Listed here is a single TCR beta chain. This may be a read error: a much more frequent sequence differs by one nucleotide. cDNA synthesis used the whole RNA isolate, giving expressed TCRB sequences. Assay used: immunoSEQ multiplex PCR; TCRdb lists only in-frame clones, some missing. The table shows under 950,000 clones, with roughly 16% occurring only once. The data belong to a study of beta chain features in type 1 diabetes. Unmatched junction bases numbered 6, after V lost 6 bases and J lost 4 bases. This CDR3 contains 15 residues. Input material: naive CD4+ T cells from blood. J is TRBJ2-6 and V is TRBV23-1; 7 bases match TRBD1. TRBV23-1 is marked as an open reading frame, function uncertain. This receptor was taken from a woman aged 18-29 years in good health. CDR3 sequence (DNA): TGCGCCAGCAGCCCAACAGGGGCCGGGGCCAACGTCCTGACTTTC. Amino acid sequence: CASSPTGAGANVLTF.